A selection of T cell receptor beta chains follows, all from one sample in a study of T-cell reconstitution after alpha-beta-depleted transplantation in children. TCRdb passed the PCR reads through MiXCR, listing each CDR3 protein once. The data hold about 440,000 distinct CDR3 sequences, with around two fifths observed a single time. The source was PBMCs, collected before TCRalphabeta/CD19-depleted stem cell transplant. These receptor sequences come from a girl aged 2 to 9 with aplastic anemia, due to receive a stem cell transplant. Each CDR3 is given with its conserved first and last residue. The D gene is left open where the match is weak. Clone size is not always given. Where it is, it says once, few, many or a class for expanded clones.

d_gene	j_gene	v_gene	abundance	CDR3nt	CDR3aa
TRBD1	TRBJ1-2	TRBV10-3	.	TGTGCCATCAGAGGGGACAGGGGCTATGGCTACACCTTC	CAIRGDRGYGYTF
.	TRBJ1-1	TRBV7-3	once	TGTGCCAGCAGCTACACGGCACGGGGCGGAGAGACTGAAGCTTTCTTT	CASSYTARGGETEAFF
.	TRBJ2-7	TRBV20-1	.	TGCAGTGCCCCTAGGACCCCCGGAGGGTCCTACGAGCAGTACTTC	CSAPRTPGGSYEQYF
.	TRBJ1-1	TRBV29-1	many	TGCAGCGTTTTCGATATGCGCCCTAACACTGAAGCTTTCTTT	CSVFDMRPNTEAFF
TRBD2	TRBJ2-3	TRBV6-1	few	TGTGCCAGCAGTGGACCTAGACTAGCGGGAGGGCTTAGCACAGATACGCAGTATTTT	CASSGPRLAGGLSTDTQYF
.	TRBJ2-7	TRBV6-5	.	TGTGCCAGCAGTTATCGGGAAGACTACGAGCAGTACTTC	CASSYREDYEQYF
.	TRBJ2-6	TRBV15	.	TGTGCCACCAGCACTAAGGGGAGAGGGGCCAACGTCCTGACTTTC	CATSTKGRGANVLTF
TRBD2	TRBJ2-5	TRBV29-1	.	TGCAGCGTTGAAGATCCAGCGGGAGGGTGGGAGACCCAGTACTTC	CSVEDPAGGWETQYF
.	TRBJ2-1	TRBV2	.	TGTGCCAGTGGGATTTCCTACAATGAGCAGTTCTTC	CASGISYNEQFF
TRBD1	TRBJ2-7	TRBV6-5	.	TGTGCCAGCAGTTACTCCCCCGGACAGGGACCCTACGAGCAGTACTTC	CASSYSPGQGPYEQYF
.	TRBJ2-3	TRBV4-1	many	TGCGCCAGCAGCCCCGGGACTTTCCCCTTAAGCACAGATACGCAGTATTTT	CASSPGTFPLSTDTQYF
.	TRBJ1-2	TRBV5-1	many	TGCGCCAGCAGCGCCCGGGACGGCATTTACTATGGCTACACCTTC	CASSARDGIYYGYTF
TRBD1	TRBJ1-5	TRBV20-1	.	TGCAGTGCTTGGAAGGGGGCCGGCAATCAGCCCCAGCATTTT	CSAWKGAGNQPQHF
.	TRBJ2-7	TRBV15	.	TGTGCCACCAGGGACCGCGGGGACGAGCAGTACTTC	CATRDRGDEQYF
.	TRBJ2-3	TRBV20-1	once	TGCAGTGCTAGTCGGACTTTGGGCACAGATACGCAGTATTTT	CSASRTLGTDTQYF
.	TRBJ1-3	TRBV20-1	.	TGCAGTGCTATACAGGGAGAATTTGGAAACACCATATATTTT	CSAIQGEFGNTIYF
TRBD1	TRBJ2-3	TRBV7-2	.	TGTGCCAGCAGCCCGGACAGGGCCACAGATACGCAGTATTTT	CASSPDRATDTQYF
.	TRBJ1-5	TRBV20-1	few	TGCAGTGCTAGAGACAGCAATCAGCCCCAGCATTTT	CSARDSNQPQHF
TRBD1	TRBJ2-3	TRBV10-3	few	TGTGCCATCAACAGGGGGCGCACAGATACGCAGTATTTT	CAINRGRTDTQYF
TRBD2	TRBJ2-1	TRBV10-3	many	TGTGCCGCAGCTAGCGGGACATTTTCCGAGCAGTTCTTC	CAAASGTFSEQFF
.	TRBJ2-3	TRBV10-2	.	TGCGCCAGCCAAAGCGTAGCTAGCACAGATACGCAGTATTTT	CASQSVASTDTQYF
TRBD1	TRBJ2-1	TRBV6-5	many	TGTGCCAGCAGCCCGTCCGGGACAGGGGGCATGGATGAGCAGTTCTTC	CASSPSGTGGMDEQFF
TRBD2	TRBJ2-5	TRBV28	few	TGTGCCAGCGAGTGGGGGGGACTAGCGGGAGTAGAGACCCAGTACTTC	CASEWGGLAGVETQYF
TRBD2	TRBJ2-3	TRBV28	.	TGTGCCAGCAGTTTAACCGGGACTAGTATGCAGTATTTT	CASSLTGTSMQYF
.	TRBJ2-1	TRBV28	.	TGTGCCAGCAGTTTTACGGGGGCATATGAGCAGTTCTTC	CASSFTGAYEQFF
TRBD2	TRBJ2-1	TRBV20-1	.	TGCAGTGCTAGAGGCAGCGGGGATTACAATGAGCAGTTCTTC	CSARGSGDYNEQFF
.	TRBJ2-7	TRBV12-3/TRBV12-4	.	TGTGCCAGCAGTGGGACCTATCAGGCAGGGCAGTACTTC	CASSGTYQAGQYF
.	TRBJ1-1	TRBV7-9	.	TGTGCCAGCAGCCCTCTACCCGGGCGCGACTCTGAAGCTTTCTTT	CASSPLPGRDSEAFF
TRBD2	TRBJ2-3	TRBV6-2/TRBV6-3	few	TGTGCCAGCAGTTACGGGACTAGCGGGAGACCAGATACGCAGTATTTT	CASSYGTSGRPDTQYF
TRBD1	TRBJ2-4	TRBV20-1	many	TGCAGTGCTACGGACAGGGCCAAAAACATTCAGTACTTC	CSATDRAKNIQYF
.	TRBJ2-3	TRBV28	.	TGTGCCAGCCTGTTCGGCGATACGCAGTATTTT	CASLFGDTQYF
.	TRBJ2-3	TRBV20-1	.	TGCAGTGCTGAGCGGACGGCCACAGATACGCAGTATTTT	CSAERTATDTQYF
TRBD1	TRBJ1-2	TRBV29-1	.	TGCATCGTTCTGACAGGGGGCTATGGCTACACCTTC	CIVLTGGYGYTF
.	TRBJ1-4	TRBV27	few	TGTGCCAGCAGTCCGCCTGGGGCAACTAATGAAAAACTGTTTTTT	CASSPPGATNEKLFF
.	TRBJ1-2	TRBV29-1	many	TGCAGCGTTGAAGGCAGGGGCACTAACTATGGCTACACCTTC	CSVEGRGTNYGYTF
TRBD1	TRBJ2-7	TRBV20-1	many	TGCAGTGCTCGGACCGGGACAGGGCCATGGGAGCAGTACTTC	CSARTGTGPWEQYF
.	TRBJ2-6	TRBV7-2	.	TGTGCCAGCAGCTTAGGGGTGAGGGTCTCTGGGGCCAACGTCCTGACTTTC	CASSLGVRVSGANVLTF
TRBD2	TRBJ2-1	TRBV11-1	few	TGTGCCAGCAGCAAAAGGGGGACTAGCGACAGCTCCTACAATGAGCAGTTCTTC	CASSKRGTSDSSYNEQFF
.	TRBJ2-5	TRBV20-1	.	TGCAGTGCTAGAGATTATCGAGAGATTGGGGAGACCCAGTACTTC	CSARDYREIGETQYF
.	TRBJ2-1	TRBV4-2	many	TGTGCCAGCAGCCACGACAGCTCCTACAATGAGCAGTTCTTC	CASSHDSSYNEQFF
.	TRBJ1-3	TRBV12-3/TRBV12-4	.	TGTGCCAGCGGTTTAGGCAGTGCCATATATTTT	CASGLGSAIYF
TRBD2	TRBJ2-1	TRBV20-1	.	TGCAGTGCCAGAGCACTAGCGGGGGGGAGTGAGCAGTTCTTC	CSARALAGGSEQFF
.	TRBJ2-3	TRBV4-3	many	TGCGCCAGCAGCCAAGACGGCGGCACAGATACGCAGTATTTT	CASSQDGGTDTQYF
.	TRBJ2-5	TRBV11-2	many	TGTGCCAGCAGCTTAGAGGGAAGACTCTCGTACCAAGAGACCCAGTACTTC	CASSLEGRLSYQETQYF
TRBD1	TRBJ1-6	TRBV5-5	.	TGTGCCAGCAGCCGGAGGGGACAGGGGGGGTTACCCCTCCACTTT	CASSRRGQGGLPLHF
TRBD2	TRBJ2-3	TRBV7-3	.	TGTGCCAGCAGCTCCACTAGCGGGAGTGGGTTAGATACGCAGTATTTT	CASSSTSGSGLDTQYF
TRBD2	TRBJ2-2	TRBV20-1	.	TGCTGTGCTGGGGGGGGGTGGGCCCGAGGGAACACCGGGGAGCTGTTTTTT	CCAGGGWARGNTGELFF
.	TRBJ2-3	TRBV10-3	many	TGTGCCATCAGTGAGTCAGGAGGAGATACGCAGTATTTT	CAISESGGDTQYF
TRBD1	TRBJ2-7	TRBV6-1	.	TGTGCCAGCAGTGAGCTCCGCAGGGGGCTTAGCGAGCAGTACTTC	CASSELRRGLSEQYF
.	TRBJ1-6	TRBV4-1	.	TGCGCCAGCAGCCAAGATACCAGGCCTTCACCCCTCCACTTT	CASSQDTRPSPLHF
TRBD1	TRBJ2-7	TRBV6-5	few	TGTGCCAGCAGTTACTCGAGGGCAGGGGGCTCCTACGAGCAGTACTTC	CASSYSRAGGSYEQYF
.	TRBJ2-5	TRBV15	once	TGTGCCACCAGCAGAGATCCCCGACAGGCCCCAGATGAGACCCAGTACTTC	CATSRDPRQAPDETQYF
TRBD2	TRBJ2-7	TRBV7-7	.	TGTGCTAGCAGCGCCGGGACTAGCGGTTACGAGCAGTACTTC	CASSAGTSGYEQYF
.	TRBJ2-7	TRBV5-1	.	TGCGCCAGCAGTCTCGAGAACACCTACGAGCAGTACTTC	CASSLENTYEQYF